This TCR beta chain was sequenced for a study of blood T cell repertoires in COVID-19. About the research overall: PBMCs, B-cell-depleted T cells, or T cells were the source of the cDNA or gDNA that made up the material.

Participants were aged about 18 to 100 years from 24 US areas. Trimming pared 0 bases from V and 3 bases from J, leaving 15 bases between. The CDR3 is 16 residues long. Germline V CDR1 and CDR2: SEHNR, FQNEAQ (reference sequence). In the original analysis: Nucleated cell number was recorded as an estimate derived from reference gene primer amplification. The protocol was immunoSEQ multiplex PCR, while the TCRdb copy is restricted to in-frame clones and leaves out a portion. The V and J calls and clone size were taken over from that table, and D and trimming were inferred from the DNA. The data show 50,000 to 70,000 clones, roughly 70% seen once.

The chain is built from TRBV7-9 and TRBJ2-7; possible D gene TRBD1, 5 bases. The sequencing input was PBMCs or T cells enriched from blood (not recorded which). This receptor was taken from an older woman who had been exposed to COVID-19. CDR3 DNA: TGTGCCAGCAGCTTAGCCACAGGAACCCTTCTCTACGAGCAGTACTTC. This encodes CASSLATGTLLYEQYF.